This entry lists 5 T cell receptor beta chains sequenced from one sample in a study of long-term antiretroviral therapy in people with HIV. Sequencing used immunoSEQ v3.0 at survey level. Repertoires were generated with immunoSEQ multiplex PCR, while TCRdb's copy carries only in-frame clones and drops some. The table records almost 35,000 clones, about 93% of them present only once. The input for sequencing was unsorted PBMCs, taken around 5 years after starting antiretroviral therapy. All receptors come from a woman aged 50 to 65 with HIV.

The CDR3 sequence is CASSWSGGSYNEQFF. CDR3 sequence (DNA): TGTGCCAGCAGCTGGAGCGGGGGCTCCTACAATGAGCAGTTCTTC. V is TRBV2 and J is TRBJ2-1; TRBD2 matches at 8 bases. The CDR3 extends over 15 amino acids. The trim removed 6 bases at V and 0 bases at J, leaving 4 bases unmatched. Germline-derived CDR1 and CDR2 are SNHLY and FYNNEI.

The rearrangement joins TRBV9 to TRBJ2-3, with 10 bases matching TRBD2. This CDR3 has 16 residues. Per germline, CDR1 SGDLS and CDR2 YYNGEE. J gave up 2 bases and V 3 bases, and 6 bases lay outside the gene matches. The CDR3 loop reads CASSARSGGVTDTQYF. CDR3 bases: TGTGCCAGCAGCGCCAGAAGCGGGGGGGTCACAGATACGCAGTATTTT.

This chain joins TRBV27 and TRBJ2-4, with D possibly matching TRBD2 (5 bases). The CDR3 consists of 15 residues. Germline lookup yields CDR1 MNHEY and CDR2 SMNVEV (reference sequence). V was clipped by 6 bases and J by 6 bases, with 18 bases between them. The CDR3: CASRSGVEGGNIQYF. CDR3 in DNA: TGTGCCAGCAGATCCGGGGTAGAAGGTGGAAACATTCAGTACTTC.

Only one count was recorded for this clone. This sequence joins TRBV5-1 and TRBJ1-2; tentatively, D is TRBD1 (5 bases). The V end was cut by 4 bases, the J end by 8 bases, with 21 bases between. CDR3 length equals 15 residues. Germline V gene lookup returns CDR1 SGHRS and CDR2 YFSETQ. The DNA for the CDR3 is TGCGCCAGCAGCCCGGCGGGAGGGGAAGTGGGCGGCTACACCTTC. This sequence encodes CASSPAGGEVGGYTF.

Here the CDR3 DNA reads TGTGCCAGCAGCCAATTAGGCGGGCCCACAGATACGCAGTATTTT. Translating gives CASSQLGGPTDTQYF. This chain links TRBV7-8 with TRBJ2-3; weak D call: TRBD2 (5 bases). The V end lost 5 bases, the J end lost 2 bases, and 14 bases lay between the germline ends. This CDR3 spans 15 amino acids. Looked up from germline, CDR1 is SGHVS and CDR2 is FQNEAQ.